This TCR beta chain is from a study of blood T cell repertoires in COVID-19. Method: immunoSEQ multiplex PCR; TCRdb's copy keeps in-frame clones and lacks some. The sample consists of 200,000 to 250,000 clones, around four fifths of them appearing once. Unmatched junction bases numbered 6, after V lost 6 bases and J lost 0 bases. Germline-derived CDR1 and CDR2 are MNHEY and SMNVEV (reference sequence). This CDR3 has 15 residues. Sequencing was performed on peripheral blood. This rearrangement joins TRBV27 to TRBJ2-7; TRBD1 matches 9 bases. This clonotype originated in a woman aged 80 or over with COVID-19, enrolled during active disease. The DNA of the CDR3 is TGTGCCAGCAGACGGGACAGGGAGAACTCCTACGAGCAGTACTTC. This sequence encodes CASRRDRENSYEQYF.